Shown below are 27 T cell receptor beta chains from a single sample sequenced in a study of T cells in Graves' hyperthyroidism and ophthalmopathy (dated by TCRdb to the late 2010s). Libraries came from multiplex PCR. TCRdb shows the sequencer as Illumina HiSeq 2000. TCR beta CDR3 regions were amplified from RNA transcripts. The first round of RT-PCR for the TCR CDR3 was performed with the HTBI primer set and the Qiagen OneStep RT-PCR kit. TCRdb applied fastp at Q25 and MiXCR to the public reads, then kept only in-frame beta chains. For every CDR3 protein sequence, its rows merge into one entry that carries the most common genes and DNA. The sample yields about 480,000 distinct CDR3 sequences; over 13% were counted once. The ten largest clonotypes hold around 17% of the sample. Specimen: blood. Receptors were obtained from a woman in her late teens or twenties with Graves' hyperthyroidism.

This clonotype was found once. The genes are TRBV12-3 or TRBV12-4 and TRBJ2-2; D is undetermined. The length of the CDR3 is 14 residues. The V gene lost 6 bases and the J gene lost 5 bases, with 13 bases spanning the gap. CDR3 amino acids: CASRISDRTGELFF. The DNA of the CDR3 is TGTGCCAGCAGGATCTCAGACCGGACCGGGGAGCTGTTTTTT.

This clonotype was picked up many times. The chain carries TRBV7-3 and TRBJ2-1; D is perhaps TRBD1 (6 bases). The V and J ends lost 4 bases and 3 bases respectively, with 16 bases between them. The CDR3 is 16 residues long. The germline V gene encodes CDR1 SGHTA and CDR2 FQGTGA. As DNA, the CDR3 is TGTGCCAGCAGCTCCGGGACAAATCCCTACTACAATGAGCAGTTCTTC. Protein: CASSSGTNPYYNEQFF. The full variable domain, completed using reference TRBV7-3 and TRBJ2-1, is GAGVSQTPSNKVTEKGKYVELRCDPISGHTALYWYRQSLGQGPEFLIYFQGTGAADDSGLPNDRFFAVRPEGSVSTLKIQRTERGDSAVYLCASSSGTNPYYNEQFFGPGTRLTVL.

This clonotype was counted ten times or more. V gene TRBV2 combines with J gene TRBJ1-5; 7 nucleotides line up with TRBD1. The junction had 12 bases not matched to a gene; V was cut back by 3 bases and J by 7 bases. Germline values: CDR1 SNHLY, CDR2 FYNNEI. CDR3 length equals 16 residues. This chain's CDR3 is CASSDGATGRGQPQHF. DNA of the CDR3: TGTGCCAGCAGTGACGGCGCGACAGGGCGGGGACAGCCCCAGCATTTT. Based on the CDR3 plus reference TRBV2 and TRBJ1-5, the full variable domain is EPEVTQTPSHQVTQMGQEVILRCVPISNHLYFYWYRQILGQKVEFLVSFYNNEISEKSEIFDDQFSVERPDGSNFTLKIRSTKLEDSAMYFCASSDGATGRGQPQHFGDGTRLSIL.

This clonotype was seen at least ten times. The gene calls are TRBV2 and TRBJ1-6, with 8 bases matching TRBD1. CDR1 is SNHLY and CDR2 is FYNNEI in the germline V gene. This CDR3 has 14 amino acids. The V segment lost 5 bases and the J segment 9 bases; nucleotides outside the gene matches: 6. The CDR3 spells CASSFDRGGSPLHF. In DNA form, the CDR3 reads TGTGCCAGCAGTTTCGACAGGGGAGGTTCACCCCTCCACTTT.

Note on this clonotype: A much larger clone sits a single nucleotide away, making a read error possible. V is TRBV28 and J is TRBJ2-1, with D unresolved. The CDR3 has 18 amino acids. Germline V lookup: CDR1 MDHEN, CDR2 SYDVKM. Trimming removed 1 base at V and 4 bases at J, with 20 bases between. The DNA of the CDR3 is TGTGCCAGCAGTTTATTTATGTCGCTAGTCCCGATTTACAATGAGCAGTTCTTC. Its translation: CASSLFMSLVPIYNEQFF.

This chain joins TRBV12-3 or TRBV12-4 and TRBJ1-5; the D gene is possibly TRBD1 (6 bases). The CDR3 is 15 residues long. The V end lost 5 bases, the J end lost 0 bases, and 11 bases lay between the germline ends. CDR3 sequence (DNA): TGTGCCAGCAGTGCCGACAGGCATAGCAATCAGCCCCAGCATTTT. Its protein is CASSADRHSNQPQHF.

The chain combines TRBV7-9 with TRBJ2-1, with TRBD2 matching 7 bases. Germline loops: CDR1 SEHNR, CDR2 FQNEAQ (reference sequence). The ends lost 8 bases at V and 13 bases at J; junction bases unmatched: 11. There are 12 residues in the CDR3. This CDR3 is CASEEGGFQQFF. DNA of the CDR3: TGTGCCAGCGAGGAGGGAGGGTTTCAACAGTTCTTC.

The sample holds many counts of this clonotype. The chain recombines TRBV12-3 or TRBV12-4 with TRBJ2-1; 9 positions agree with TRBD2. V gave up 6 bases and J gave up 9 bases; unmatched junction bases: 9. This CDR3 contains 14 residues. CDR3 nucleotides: TGTGCCAGCAGCTCCGGGCTAGCGGGAAGTGAGCAGTTCTTC. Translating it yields CASSSGLAGSEQFF.

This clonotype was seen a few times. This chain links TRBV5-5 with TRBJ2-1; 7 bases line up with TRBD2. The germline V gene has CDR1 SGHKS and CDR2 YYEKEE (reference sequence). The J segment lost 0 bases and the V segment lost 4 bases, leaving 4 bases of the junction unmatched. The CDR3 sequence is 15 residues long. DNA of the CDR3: TGTGCCAGCAGCCGCCGGACTAGCTCCTACAATGAGCAGTTCTTC. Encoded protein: CASSRRTSSYNEQFF.

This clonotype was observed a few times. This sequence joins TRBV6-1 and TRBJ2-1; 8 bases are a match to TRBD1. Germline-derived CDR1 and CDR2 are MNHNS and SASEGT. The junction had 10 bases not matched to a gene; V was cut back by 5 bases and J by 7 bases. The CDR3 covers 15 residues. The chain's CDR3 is CASSPEPGGHNEQFF. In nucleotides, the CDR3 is TGTGCCAGCAGTCCCGAACCAGGGGGCCATAATGAGCAGTTCTTC.

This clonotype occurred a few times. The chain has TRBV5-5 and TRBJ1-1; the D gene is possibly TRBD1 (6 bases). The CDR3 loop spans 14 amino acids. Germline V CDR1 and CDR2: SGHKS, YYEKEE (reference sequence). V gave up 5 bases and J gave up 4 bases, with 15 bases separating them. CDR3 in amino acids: CASSSPDRVTEAFF. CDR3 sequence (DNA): TGTGCCAGCAGTTCCCCGGACAGAGTCACTGAAGCTTTCTTT.

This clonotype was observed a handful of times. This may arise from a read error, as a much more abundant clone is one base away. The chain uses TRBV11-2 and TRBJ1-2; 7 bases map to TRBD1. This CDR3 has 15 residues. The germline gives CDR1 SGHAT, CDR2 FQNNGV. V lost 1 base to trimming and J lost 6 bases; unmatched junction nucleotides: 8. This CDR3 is CASSLGGRDSHGYTF. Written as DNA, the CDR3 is TGTGCCAGCAGCTTAGGGGGTCGGGACAGCCATGGCTACACCTTC.

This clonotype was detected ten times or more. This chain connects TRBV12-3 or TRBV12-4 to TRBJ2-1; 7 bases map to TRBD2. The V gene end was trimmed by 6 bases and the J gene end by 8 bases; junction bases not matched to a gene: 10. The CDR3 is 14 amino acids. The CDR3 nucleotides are TGTGCCAGCAGCGATGGACTAGGTGGGCATGAGCAGTTCTTC. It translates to CASSDGLGGHEQFF.

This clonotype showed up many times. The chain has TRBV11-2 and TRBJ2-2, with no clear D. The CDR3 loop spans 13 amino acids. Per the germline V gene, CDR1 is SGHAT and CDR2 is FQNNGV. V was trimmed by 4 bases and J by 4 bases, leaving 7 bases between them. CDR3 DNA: TGTGCCAGCAGCTACGATACCACCGGGGAGCTGTTTTTT. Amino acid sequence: CASSYDTTGELFF.

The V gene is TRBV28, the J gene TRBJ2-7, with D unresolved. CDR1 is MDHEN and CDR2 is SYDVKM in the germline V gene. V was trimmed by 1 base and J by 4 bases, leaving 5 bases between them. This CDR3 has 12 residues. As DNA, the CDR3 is TGTGCCAGCAGTTTATTGTTTTACGAGCAGTACTTC. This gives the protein CASSLLFYEQYF.

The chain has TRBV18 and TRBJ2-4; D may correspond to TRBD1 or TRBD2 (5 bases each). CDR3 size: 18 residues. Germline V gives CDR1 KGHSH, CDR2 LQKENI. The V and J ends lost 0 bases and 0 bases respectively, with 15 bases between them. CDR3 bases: TGTGCCAGCTCACCACCTAATGCACCCGGGACAGCCAAAAACATTCAGTACTTC. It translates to CASSPPNAPGTAKNIQYF.

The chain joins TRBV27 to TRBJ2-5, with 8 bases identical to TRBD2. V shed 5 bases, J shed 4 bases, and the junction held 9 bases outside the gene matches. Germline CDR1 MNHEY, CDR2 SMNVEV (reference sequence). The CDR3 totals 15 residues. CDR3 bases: TGTGCCAGCAGTCCACCCGGGGGGGGGGCAGAGACCCAGTACTTC. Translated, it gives CASSPPGGGAETQYF.

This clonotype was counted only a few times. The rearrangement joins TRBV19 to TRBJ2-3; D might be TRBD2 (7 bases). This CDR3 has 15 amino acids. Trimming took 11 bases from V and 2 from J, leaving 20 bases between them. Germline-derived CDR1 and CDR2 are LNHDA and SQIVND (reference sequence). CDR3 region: CAGGGSSFFTDTQYF. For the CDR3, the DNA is TGTGCCGGGGGGGGCAGTTCCTTCTTCACAGATACGCAGTATTTT.

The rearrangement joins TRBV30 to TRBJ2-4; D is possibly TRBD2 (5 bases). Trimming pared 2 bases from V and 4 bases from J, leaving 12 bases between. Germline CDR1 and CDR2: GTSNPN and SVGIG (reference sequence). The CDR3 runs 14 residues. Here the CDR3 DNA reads TGTGCCTGGAGTCGTGAGAGGGTGAAAAACATTCAGTACTTC. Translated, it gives CAWSRERVKNIQYF.

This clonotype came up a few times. CDR3 loop: CASSLELTGELFF. In DNA, the CDR3 is TGTGCCAGCAGCTTGGAACTCACCGGGGAGCTGTTTTTT. This chain joins TRBV5-4 and TRBJ2-2; the D is unclear. CDR1 and CDR2 from the germline V gene are SGHNT and YYREEE (reference sequence). This CDR3 comprises 13 residues. V was cut by 0 bases and J by 4 bases, with 4 bases left in between.

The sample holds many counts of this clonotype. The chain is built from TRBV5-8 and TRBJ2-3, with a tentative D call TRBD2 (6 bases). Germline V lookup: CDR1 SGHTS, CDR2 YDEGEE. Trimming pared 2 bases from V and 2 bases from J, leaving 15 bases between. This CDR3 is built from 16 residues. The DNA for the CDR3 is TGTGCCAGCAGCTTCGTAGCGGTACGCAACACAGATACGCAGTATTTT. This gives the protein CASSFVAVRNTDTQYF. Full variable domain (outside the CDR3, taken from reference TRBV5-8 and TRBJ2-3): EAGVTQSPTHLIKTRGQQATLRCSPISGHTSVYWYQQALGLGLQFLLWYDEGEERNRGNFPPRFSGRQFPNYSSELNVNALELEDSALYLCASSFVAVRNTDTQYFGPGTRLTVL.

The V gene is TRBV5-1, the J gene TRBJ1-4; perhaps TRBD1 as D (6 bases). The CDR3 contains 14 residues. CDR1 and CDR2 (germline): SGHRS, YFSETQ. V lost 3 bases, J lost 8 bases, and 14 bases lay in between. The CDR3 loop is CASSSNTQGEKLFF. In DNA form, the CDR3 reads TGCGCCAGCAGCTCCAATACTCAGGGGGAAAAACTGTTTTTT.

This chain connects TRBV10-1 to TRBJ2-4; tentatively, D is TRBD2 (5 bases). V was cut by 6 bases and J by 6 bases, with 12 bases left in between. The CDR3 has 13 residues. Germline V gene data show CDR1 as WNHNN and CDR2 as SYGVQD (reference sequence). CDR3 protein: CASSSRGGNIQYF. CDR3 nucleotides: TGCGCCAGCAGCAGCCGGGGTGGAAACATTCAGTACTTC.

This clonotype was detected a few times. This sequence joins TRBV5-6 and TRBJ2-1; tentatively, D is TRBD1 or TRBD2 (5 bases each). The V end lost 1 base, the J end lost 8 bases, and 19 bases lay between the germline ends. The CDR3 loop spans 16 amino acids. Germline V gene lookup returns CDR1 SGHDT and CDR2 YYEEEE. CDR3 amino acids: CASSLYTWGGTDEQFF. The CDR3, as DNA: TGTGCCAGCAGCTTGTACACTTGGGGTGGGACCGATGAGCAGTTCTTC.

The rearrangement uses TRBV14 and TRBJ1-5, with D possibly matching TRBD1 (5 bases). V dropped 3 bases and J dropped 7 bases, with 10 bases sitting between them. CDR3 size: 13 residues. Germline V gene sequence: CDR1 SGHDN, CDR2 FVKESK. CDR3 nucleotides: TGTGCCAGCAGCCATAGCCGGGGCCAGCCCCAGCATTTT. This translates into CASSHSRGQPQHF.

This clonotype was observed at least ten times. The chain's CDR3 is CASSPPWGNTEAFF. CDR3 coding DNA: TGTGCCAGCAGCCCGCCGTGGGGGAACACTGAAGCTTTCTTT. The chain employs TRBV12-3 or TRBV12-4 and TRBJ1-1, with D unresolved. This CDR3 is 14 amino acids long. V was shortened by 6 bases and J by 1 base, with 12 bases between the two germline ends.

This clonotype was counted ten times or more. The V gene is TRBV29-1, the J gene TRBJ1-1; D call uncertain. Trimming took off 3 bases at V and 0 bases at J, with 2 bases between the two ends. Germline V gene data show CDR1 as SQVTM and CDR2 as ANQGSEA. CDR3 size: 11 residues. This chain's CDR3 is CSVEMNTEAFF. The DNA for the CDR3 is TGCAGCGTTGAGATGAACACTGAAGCTTTCTTT.